This T cell receptor beta chain was retrieved from a study of cytomegalovirus exposure and HLA in healthy donors. The study's findings and limits: Roughly even sequencing depth across donors was the assumption behind the presence/absence analyses. The study recorded 150 to 200 TCR beta chains that were cytomegalovirus-associated. Researchers reported in a later analysis that a missense DCLRE1C variant was tied to TCR beta V- and J-gene trimming.

Regarding this clone: Its antigen is as yet unknown.

With 60 Vbeta and 13 Jbeta primers, the PCR was carried out. Original analysis: As a later analysis found, there were 82 million or so unique TCR beta chains, of which roughly 11 million were shared. Measured with immunoSEQ multiplex PCR; TCRdb has only the in-frame clones, and not every one. From that table come the V and J calls and clone size; the DNA was used to work out D and trimming. The data contain 95,000 to 150,000 clones, around 80% of them singletons. Sequencing was done on a sample of PBMCs. The sequence was collected from a man between 50 and 59 years old in good health and CMV-seronegative.

As DNA, the CDR3 is TGTGCCAGCAGAAGCCCCTTCGAGAACGAGCAGTACTTC. This gives the protein CASRSPFENEQYF. This chain links TRBV5-5 with TRBJ2-7, with D unresolved. V lost 5 bases to trimming and J lost 5 bases, with 14 bases between them. Per germline, CDR1 SGHKS and CDR2 YYEKEE (reference sequence). This CDR3 has 13 amino acids.